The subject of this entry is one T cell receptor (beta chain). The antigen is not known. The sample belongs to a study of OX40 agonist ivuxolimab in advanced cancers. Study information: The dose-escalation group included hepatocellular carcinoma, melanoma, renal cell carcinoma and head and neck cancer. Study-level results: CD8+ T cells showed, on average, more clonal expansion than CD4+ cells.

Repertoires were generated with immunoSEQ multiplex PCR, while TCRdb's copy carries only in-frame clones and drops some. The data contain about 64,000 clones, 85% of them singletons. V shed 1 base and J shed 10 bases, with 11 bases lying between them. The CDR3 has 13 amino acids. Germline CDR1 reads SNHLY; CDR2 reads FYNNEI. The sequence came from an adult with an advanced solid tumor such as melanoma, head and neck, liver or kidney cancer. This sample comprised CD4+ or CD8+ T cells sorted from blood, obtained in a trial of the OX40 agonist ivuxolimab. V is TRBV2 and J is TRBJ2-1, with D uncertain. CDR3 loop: CASSEGIYREQFF. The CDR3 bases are TGTGCCAGCAGTGAAGGGATCTACCGGGAGCAGTTCTTC. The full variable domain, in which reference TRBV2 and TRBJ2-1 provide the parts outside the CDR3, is EPEVTQTPSHQVTQMGQEVILRCVPISNHLYFYWYRQILGQKVEFLVSFYNNEISEKSEIFDDQFSVERPDGSNFTLKIRSTKLEDSAMYFCASSEGIYREQFFGPGTRLTVL.